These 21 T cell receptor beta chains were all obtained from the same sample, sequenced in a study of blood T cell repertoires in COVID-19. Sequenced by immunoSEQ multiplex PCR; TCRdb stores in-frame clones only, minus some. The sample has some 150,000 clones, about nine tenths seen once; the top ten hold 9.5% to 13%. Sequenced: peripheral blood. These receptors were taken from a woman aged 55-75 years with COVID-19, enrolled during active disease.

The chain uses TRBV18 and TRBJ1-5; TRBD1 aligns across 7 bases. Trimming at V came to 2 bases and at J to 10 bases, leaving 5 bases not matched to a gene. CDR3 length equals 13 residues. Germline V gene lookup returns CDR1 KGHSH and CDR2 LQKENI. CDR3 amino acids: CASSPGGGDPQHF. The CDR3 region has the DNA TGTGCCAGCTCACCAGGAGGGGGCGATCCCCAGCATTTT.

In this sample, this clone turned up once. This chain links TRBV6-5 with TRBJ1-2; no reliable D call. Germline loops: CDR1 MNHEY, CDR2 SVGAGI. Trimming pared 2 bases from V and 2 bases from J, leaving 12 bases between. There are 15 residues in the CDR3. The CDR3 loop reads CASSYEPATNYGYTF. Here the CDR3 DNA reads TGTGCCAGCAGTTACGAGCCAGCGACCAACTATGGCTACACCTTC.

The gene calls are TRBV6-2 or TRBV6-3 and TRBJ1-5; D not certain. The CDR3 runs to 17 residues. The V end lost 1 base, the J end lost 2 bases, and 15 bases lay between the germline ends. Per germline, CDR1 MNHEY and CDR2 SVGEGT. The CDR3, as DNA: TGTGCCAGCAGTTACTGGACCGGGAAACCGGGCAATCAGCCCCAGCATTTT. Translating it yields CASSYWTGKPGNQPQHF.

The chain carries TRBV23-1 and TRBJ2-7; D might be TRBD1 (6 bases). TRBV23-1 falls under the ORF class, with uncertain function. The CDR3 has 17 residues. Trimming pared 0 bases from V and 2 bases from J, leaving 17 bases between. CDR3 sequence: CASSQSTRTAATYEQYF. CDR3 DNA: TGCGCCAGCAGTCAATCTACTCGGACAGCCGCGACCTACGAGCAGTACTTC.

CDR3 sequence (DNA): TGCGCCAGCAGCTTGGACAGGGGGACGTATGGCTACACCTTC. Residues: CASSLDRGTYGYTF. This chain uses TRBV5-1 with TRBJ1-2; 8 positions match TRBD1. The length of the CDR3 is 14 residues. The germline gives CDR1 SGHRS, CDR2 YFSETQ. V lost 0 bases to trimming and J lost 5 bases; unmatched junction nucleotides: 3.

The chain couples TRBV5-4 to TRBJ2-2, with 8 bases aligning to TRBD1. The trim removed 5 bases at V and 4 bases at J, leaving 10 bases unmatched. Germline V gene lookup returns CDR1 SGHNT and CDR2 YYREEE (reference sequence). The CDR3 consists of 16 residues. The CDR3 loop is CASSLGAGQVTGELFF. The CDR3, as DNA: TGTGCCAGCAGTCTTGGGGCGGGACAGGTCACCGGGGAGCTGTTTTTT.

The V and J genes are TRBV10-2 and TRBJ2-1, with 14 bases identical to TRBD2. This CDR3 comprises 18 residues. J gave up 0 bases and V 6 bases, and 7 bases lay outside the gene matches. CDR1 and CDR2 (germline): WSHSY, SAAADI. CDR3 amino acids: CASRGLAGGGGSYNEQFF. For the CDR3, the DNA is TGCGCCAGCAGAGGACTAGCGGGAGGAGGTGGCTCCTACAATGAGCAGTTCTTC.

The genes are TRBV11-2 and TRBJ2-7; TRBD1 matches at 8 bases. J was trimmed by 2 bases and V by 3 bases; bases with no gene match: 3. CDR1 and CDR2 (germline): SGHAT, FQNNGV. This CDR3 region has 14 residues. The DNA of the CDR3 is TGTGCCAGCAGCTTCCCGGGACAGGCCTACGAGCAGTACTTC. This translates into CASSFPGQAYEQYF.

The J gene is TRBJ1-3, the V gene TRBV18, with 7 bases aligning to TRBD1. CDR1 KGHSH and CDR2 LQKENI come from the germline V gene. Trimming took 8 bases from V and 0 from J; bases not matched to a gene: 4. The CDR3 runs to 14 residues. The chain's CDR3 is CASLEGASGNTIYF. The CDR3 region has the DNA TGTGCCAGCCTAGAGGGGGCCTCTGGAAACACCATATATTTT. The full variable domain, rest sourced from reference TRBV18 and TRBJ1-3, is NAGVMQNPRHLVRRRGQEARLRCSPMKGHSHVYWYRQLPEEGLKFMVYLQKENIIDESGMPKERFSAEFPKEGPSILRIQQVVRGDSAAYFCASLEGASGNTIYFGEGSWLTVV.

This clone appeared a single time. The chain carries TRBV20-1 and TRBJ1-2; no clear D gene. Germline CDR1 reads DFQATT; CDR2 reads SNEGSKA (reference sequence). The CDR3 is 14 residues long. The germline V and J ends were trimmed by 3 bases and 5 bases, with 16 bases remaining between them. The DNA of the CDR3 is TGCAGTGCTAGTCTAGACGGTGGAGGGTATGGCTACACCTTC. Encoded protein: CSASLDGGGYGYTF.

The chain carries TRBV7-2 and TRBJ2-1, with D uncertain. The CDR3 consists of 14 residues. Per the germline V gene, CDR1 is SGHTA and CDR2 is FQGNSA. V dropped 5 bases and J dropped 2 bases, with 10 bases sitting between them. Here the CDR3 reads CASSPRAAYNEQFF. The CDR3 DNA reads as TGTGCCAGCAGCCCCCGTGCAGCCTACAATGAGCAGTTCTTC.

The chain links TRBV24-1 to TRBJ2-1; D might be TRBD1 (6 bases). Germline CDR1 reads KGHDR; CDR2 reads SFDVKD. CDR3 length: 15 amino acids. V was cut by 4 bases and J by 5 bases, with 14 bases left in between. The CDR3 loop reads CATSDFQGTDNEQFF. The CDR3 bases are TGTGCCACCAGTGACTTCCAGGGGACCGACAATGAGCAGTTCTTC.

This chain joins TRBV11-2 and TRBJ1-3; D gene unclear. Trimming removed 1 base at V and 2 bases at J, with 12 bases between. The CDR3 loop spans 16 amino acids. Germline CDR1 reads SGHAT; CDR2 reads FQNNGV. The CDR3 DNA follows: TGTGCCAGCAGCTTAGGCTGGCGCGGGGCTGGAAACACCATATATTTT. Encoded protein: CASSLGWRGAGNTIYF.

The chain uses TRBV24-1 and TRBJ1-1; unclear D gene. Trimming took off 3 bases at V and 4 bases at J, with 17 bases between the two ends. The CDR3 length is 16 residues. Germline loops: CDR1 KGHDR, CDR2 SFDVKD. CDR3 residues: CATSDARGSSATEAFF. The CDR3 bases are TGTGCCACCAGTGATGCCCGAGGGAGTAGCGCCACTGAAGCTTTCTTT.

CDR3 amino acids: CAWSPSGGSAQHF. The DNA for the CDR3 is TGTGCCTGGAGCCCGTCGGGGGGTTCGGCCCAGCATTTT. The chain has TRBV30 and TRBJ1-5; possibly TRBD1 for D (5 bases). The germline gives CDR1 GTSNPN, CDR2 SVGIG (reference sequence). The CDR3 is made up of 13 amino acids. V lost 3 bases, J lost 11 bases, and 17 bases lay in between.

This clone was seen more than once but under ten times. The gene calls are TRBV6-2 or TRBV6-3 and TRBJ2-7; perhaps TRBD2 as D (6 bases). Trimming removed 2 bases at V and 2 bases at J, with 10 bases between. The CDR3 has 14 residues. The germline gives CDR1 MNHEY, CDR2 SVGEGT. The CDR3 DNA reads TGTGCCAGCAGTTACGGCGGGATCACCTACGAGCAGTACTTC. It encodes CASSYGGITYEQYF.

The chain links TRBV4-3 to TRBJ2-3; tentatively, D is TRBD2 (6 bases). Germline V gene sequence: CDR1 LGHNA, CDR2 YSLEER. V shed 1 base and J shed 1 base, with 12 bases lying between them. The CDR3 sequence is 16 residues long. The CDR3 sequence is CASSQAGGGRTDTQYF. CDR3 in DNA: TGCGCCAGCAGCCAAGCTGGGGGAGGTCGCACAGATACGCAGTATTTT.

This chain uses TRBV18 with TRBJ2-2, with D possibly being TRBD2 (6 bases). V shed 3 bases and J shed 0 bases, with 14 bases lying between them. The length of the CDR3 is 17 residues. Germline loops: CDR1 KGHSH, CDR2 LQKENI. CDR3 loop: CASSPSRGGPNTGELFF. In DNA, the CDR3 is TGTGCCAGCTCACCTTCCCGGGGAGGCCCGAACACCGGGGAGCTGTTTTTT. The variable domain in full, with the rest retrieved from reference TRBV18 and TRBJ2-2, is NAGVMQNPRHLVRRRGQEARLRCSPMKGHSHVYWYRQLPEEGLKFMVYLQKENIIDESGMPKERFSAEFPKEGPSILRIQQVVRGDSAAYFCASSPSRGGPNTGELFFGEGSRLTVL.

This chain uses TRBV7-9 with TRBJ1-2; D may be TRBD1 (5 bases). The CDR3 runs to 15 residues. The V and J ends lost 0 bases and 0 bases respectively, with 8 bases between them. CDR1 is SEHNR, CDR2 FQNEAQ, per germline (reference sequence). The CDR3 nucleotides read TGTGCCAGCAGCTTAGCCGGGGGAGCTAACTATGGCTACACCTTC. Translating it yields CASSLAGGANYGYTF.

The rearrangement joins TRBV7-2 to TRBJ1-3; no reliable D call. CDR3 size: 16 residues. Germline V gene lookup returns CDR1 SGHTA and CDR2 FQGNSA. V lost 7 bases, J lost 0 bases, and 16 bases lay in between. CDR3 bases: TGTGCCAGCACCCCCAGGTCCCGGATCTCTGGAAACACCATATATTTT. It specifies CASTPRSRISGNTIYF. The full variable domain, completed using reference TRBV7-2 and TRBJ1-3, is GAGVSQSPSNKVTEKGKDVELRCDPISGHTALYWYRQSLGQGLEFLIYFQGNSAPDKSGLPSDRFSAERTGGSVSTLTIQRTQQEDSAVYLCASTPRSRISGNTIYFGEGSWLTVV.

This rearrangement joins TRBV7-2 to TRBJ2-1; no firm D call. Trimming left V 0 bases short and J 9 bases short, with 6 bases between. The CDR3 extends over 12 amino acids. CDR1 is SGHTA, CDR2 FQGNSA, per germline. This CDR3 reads CASSLAQVEQFF. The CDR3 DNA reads TGTGCCAGCAGCTTAGCGCAGGTTGAGCAGTTCTTC.